The next 17 T cell receptor beta chains were all read from a single sample in a study of T cell responses to AZD1222 COVID-19 vaccine. Clones were read by immunoSEQ multiplex PCR, and TCRdb kept only the in-frame ones, dropping some. The sample comprises some 130,000 clones, roughly 89% of which are singletons, and 1.9% rests with the top ten. Sequencing was performed on peripheral blood, taken on day 0 of AZD1222 vaccination. The receptors stem from an adult in good health.

This chain links TRBV9 with TRBJ2-3; possible D gene TRBD1, 6 bases. CDR3 length: 15 amino acids. Trimming took 4 bases from V and 0 from J, leaving 12 bases between them. CDR1 is SGDLS and CDR2 is YYNGEE in the germline V gene. This CDR3 is CASSLMGASTDTQYF. The DNA of the CDR3 is TGTGCCAGCAGCCTTATGGGGGCTAGCACAGATACGCAGTATTTT.

The rearrangement uses TRBV28 and TRBJ1-1; tentative D call: TRBD1 (5 bases). V was trimmed by 10 bases and J by 1 base, leaving 16 bases between them. This CDR3 comprises 14 residues. Germline V lookup: CDR1 MDHEN, CDR2 SYDVKM. The CDR3 region is CATLRGSPNTEAFF. Written as DNA, the CDR3 is TGTGCCACCCTACGGGGGTCTCCGAACACTGAAGCTTTCTTT. Full variable domain (outside the CDR3, taken from reference TRBV28 and TRBJ1-1): DVKVTQSSRYLVKRTGEKVFLECVQDMDHENMFWYRQDPGLGLRLIYFSYDVKMKEKGDIPEGYSVSREKKERFSLILESASTNQTSMYLCATLRGSPNTEAFFGQGTRLTVV.

This clone has just a few counts. V usage is TRBV6-1 and J usage is TRBJ2-7; D perhaps matches TRBD1 (5 bases). Germline assignment: CDR1 MNHNS and CDR2 SASEGT. Trimming removed 2 bases at V and 0 bases at J, with 20 bases between. This CDR3 is 18 amino acids long. CDR3 residues: CASSENGAGLVSSYEQYF. In DNA form, the CDR3 reads TGTGCCAGCAGTGAAAATGGGGCAGGGCTCGTAAGCTCCTACGAGCAGTACTTC.

The genes are TRBV27 and TRBJ2-1; TRBD1 matches at 7 bases. From germline, CDR1 is MNHEY and CDR2 SMNVEV (reference sequence). V shed 8 bases and J 12 bases; nucleotides not matched to a gene: 22. This CDR3 contains 16 residues. CDR3 in amino acids: CASYESRQGWEEGQFF. CDR3 coding DNA: TGTGCCAGCTACGAATCCCGACAGGGTTGGGAAGAGGGGCAGTTCTTC.

The V and J genes are TRBV7-2 and TRBJ1-2; D gene unclear. The CDR3 has 15 amino acids. V dropped 1 base and J dropped 6 bases, with 15 bases sitting between them. Germline V gene sequence: CDR1 SGHTA, CDR2 FQGNSA. In nucleotides, the CDR3 is TGTGCCAGCAGCTTAGTGAGTGGGCAGGTGGATGGCTACACCTTC. It translates to CASSLVSGQVDGYTF.

This sequence joins TRBV10-1 and TRBJ1-1; TRBD1 agrees at 11 bases. Germline CDR1 WNHNN, CDR2 SYGVQD (reference sequence). Trimming took 3 bases from V and 3 from J; bases not matched to a gene: 6. The CDR3 consists of 16 residues. CDR3 loop: CASSEGDRGFYTEAFF. The CDR3 DNA follows: TGCGCCAGCAGTGAAGGGGACAGGGGGTTTTACACTGAAGCTTTCTTT.

In this sample, this clone turned up a few times. CDR3 DNA sequence: TGTGCCAGCAGTTTCGGAGCCAATGGGCCCCAGCATTTT. Amino acid sequence: CASSFGANGPQHF. The chain carries TRBV27 and TRBJ1-5; D unclear. CDR3 length equals 13 residues. Germline lookup yields CDR1 MNHEY and CDR2 SMNVEV (reference sequence). Trimming cost V 3 bases and J 9 bases, with 12 bases left between them.

The rearrangement links TRBV7-2 to TRBJ1-1; 10 positions agree with TRBD1. V dropped 3 bases and J dropped 3; count of bases not matched to a gene: 7. Germline loops: CDR1 SGHTA, CDR2 FQGNSA. This CDR3 is built from 16 residues. CDR3 in DNA: TGTGCCAGCAGCTTGGGCCGGGACAGGGGACACACTGAAGCTTTCTTT. Protein sequence: CASSLGRDRGHTEAFF. The variable domain in full, with the rest retrieved from reference TRBV7-2 and TRBJ1-1, is GAGVSQSPSNKVTEKGKDVELRCDPISGHTALYWYRQSLGQGLEFLIYFQGNSAPDKSGLPSDRFSAERTGGSVSTLTIQRTQQEDSAVYLCASSLGRDRGHTEAFFGQGTRLTVV.

This clone was counted only a few times. The chain links TRBV5-4 to TRBJ1-3; TRBD1 is a possible D gene (6 bases). The germline V gene encodes CDR1 SGHNT and CDR2 YYREEE (reference sequence). This CDR3 is built from 15 residues. V shed 0 bases and J shed 4 bases, with 11 bases lying between them. CDR3 residues: CASSLGLGQGNTIYF. The CDR3 DNA sequence: TGTGCCAGCAGCTTGGGACTCGGACAGGGAAACACCATATATTTT.

The chain carries TRBV6-5 and TRBJ1-2, with 9 bases that match TRBD1. After removal of 5 bases from V and 0 bases from J, the junction contained 4 bases not matched to a gene. The CDR3 contains 15 residues. Per germline, CDR1 MNHEY and CDR2 SVGAGI. CDR3 sequence reads: CASSPGDRANYGYTF. Written as DNA, the CDR3 is TGTGCCAGCAGTCCGGGGGACAGGGCTAACTATGGCTACACCTTC.

The V call is TRBV7-3, the J call TRBJ1-6; D perhaps matches TRBD1 (5 bases). Germline assignment: CDR1 SGHTA and CDR2 FQGTGA. The CDR3 sequence is 15 residues long. The V and J ends lost 5 bases and 4 bases respectively, with 12 bases between them. CDR3 nucleotide sequence: TGTGCCAGCAGCGTGACAGTTGATTATAATTCACCCCTCCACTTT. Its protein product is CASSVTVDYNSPLHF. The variable domain in full, completed from reference TRBV7-3 and TRBJ1-6, reads GAGVSQTPSNKVTEKGKYVELRCDPISGHTALYWYRQSLGQGPEFLIYFQGTGAADDSGLPNDRFFAVRPEGSVSTLKIQRTERGDSAVYLCASSVTVDYNSPLHFGNGTRLTVT.

This clone occurred a few times. The genes are TRBV2 and TRBJ2-7, with TRBD1 as a possible D gene (5 bases). CDR1 is SNHLY, CDR2 FYNNEI, per germline. This CDR3 comprises 16 residues. The V end was cut by 1 base, the J end by 1 base, with 14 bases between. CDR3 amino acids: CASSEEAGSVSYEQYF. CDR3 nucleotide sequence: TGTGCCAGCAGTGAAGAGGCAGGGTCGGTATCCTACGAGCAGTACTTC.

This rearrangement joins TRBV7-6 to TRBJ1-3; D unclear. This CDR3 has 16 amino acids. With 6 bases removed from V and 0 bases from J, the gap between germline ends came to 15 bases. Germline loops: CDR1 SGHVS, CDR2 FNYEAQ. The CDR3 coding sequence is TGTGCCAGCAGTTCGGCGGGAATCTACTCTGGAAACACCATATATTTT. Translated, it gives CASSSAGIYSGNTIYF.

J is TRBJ2-6 and V is TRBV5-5; D gene unclear. The V gene lost 6 bases and the J gene lost 1 base, with 8 bases spanning the gap. The CDR3 extends over 14 amino acids. Germline V gene lookup returns CDR1 SGHKS and CDR2 YYEKEE (reference sequence). For the CDR3, the DNA is TGTGCCAGCACCGGTATTTCTGGGGCCAACGTCCTGACTTTC. It is translated as CASTGISGANVLTF.

This clone was observed a handful of times. DNA for the CDR3: TGTGCCAGCAGTTGGACGTCACAGTACACTGAAGCTTTCTTT. Its protein product is CASSWTSQYTEAFF. This chain joins TRBV28 and TRBJ1-1; D gene ambiguous. Germline V gene lookup returns CDR1 MDHEN and CDR2 SYDVKM. The CDR3 is made up of 14 amino acids. The ends were cut back, 4 bases at V and 3 bases at J, with 12 bases in the middle.

The chain joins TRBV19 to TRBJ2-2, with 10 bases identical to TRBD1. This CDR3 has 15 amino acids. Trimming cost V 4 bases and J 7 bases; bases outside gene matches: 6. The germline CDR1 and CDR2 sequences are LNHDA and SQIVND (reference sequence). CDR3 amino acids: CASSRQGARSGELFF. The CDR3 DNA sequence: TGTGCCAGTAGTAGACAGGGGGCGCGTAGCGGGGAGCTGTTTTTT.

This clone came up once. J is TRBJ1-4 and V is TRBV18; 9 positions agree with TRBD1. CDR3 length: 16 amino acids. The J segment lost 3 bases and the V segment lost 2 bases, leaving 4 bases of the junction unmatched. The V gene's germline CDR1 is KGHSH and CDR2 LQKENI. The chain's CDR3 is CASSPTRDRANEKLFF. CDR3 nucleotides: TGTGCCAGCTCACCAACGAGGGACAGGGCTAATGAAAAACTGTTTTTT. The full variable domain, its missing parts supplied by reference TRBV18 and TRBJ1-4, is NAGVMQNPRHLVRRRGQEARLRCSPMKGHSHVYWYRQLPEEGLKFMVYLQKENIIDESGMPKERFSAEFPKEGPSILRIQQVVRGDSAAYFCASSPTRDRANEKLFFGSGTQLSVL.